The 11 T cell receptor beta chains below were found in one sample sequenced in a study of graft-versus-host responses after intestinal transplantation. Their target antigens are unknown. Produced via immunoSEQ multiplex PCR; TCRdb's table is partial and in-frame only. The repertoire includes 70,000 or so clones, roughly 84% of them detected once, and roughly 0.4% sits in the top ten. The sequencing here drew on unstimulated CD4+ T cells sorted from spleen or lymph node cells, taken before transplant. The receptor set was obtained from a human donor who was the organ donor for an intestinal transplant.

The chain joins TRBV18 to TRBJ1-1; D is undetermined. CDR1 KGHSH and CDR2 LQKENI come from the germline V gene. This CDR3 has 13 amino acids. V was pared by 5 bases and J by 4 bases, with 11 bases between. CDR3 in DNA: TGTGCCAGCTCAGTCGAGGGAAGCACTGAAGCTTTCTTT. Residues: CASSVEGSTEAFF.

The chain has TRBV11-3 and TRBJ2-3; 8 bases are shared with TRBD2. Germline trimming cut 5 bases from V and 0 bases from J; bases unmatched to any gene: 4. The CDR3 length is 15 residues. Germline CDR1 is SGHNT and CDR2 is YENEEA. This CDR3 is CASSPGGASTDTQYF. CDR3 sequence (DNA): TGTGCCAGCAGCCCGGGGGGGGCTAGCACAGATACGCAGTATTTT.

The rearrangement joins TRBV5-1 to TRBJ2-3; TRBD1 might be the D (6 bases). Germline CDR1 and CDR2: SGHRS and YFSETQ. The CDR3 is 14 amino acids. The germline V and J ends were trimmed by 1 base and 6 bases, with 12 bases remaining between them. In nucleotides, the CDR3 is TGCGCCAGCAGCTTGTCAGGGGCGCTGGATACGCAGTATTTT. Its translation is CASSLSGALDTQYF.

The chain uses TRBV6-5 and TRBJ1-1; a weak D match, TRBD1 (6 bases). The CDR3 totals 15 residues. The germline gives CDR1 MNHEY, CDR2 SVGAGI. V lost 0 bases and J 1 base, leaving 9 bases between the germline ends. For the CDR3, the DNA is TGTGCCAGCAGTTACTCGGGGGCGCGGAACACTGAAGCTTTCTTT. It encodes CASSYSGARNTEAFF.

This clone occurred a few times. The chain carries TRBV5-1 and TRBJ2-5; 7 nucleotides agree with TRBD1. The ends lost 4 bases at V and 1 base at J; junction bases unmatched: 4. The V gene's germline CDR1 is SGHRS and CDR2 YFSETQ. The CDR3 runs to 14 residues. The CDR3 spells CASSQTGFQETQYF. CDR3 DNA sequence: TGCGCCAGCAGCCAGACAGGGTTCCAAGAGACCCAGTACTTC.

The chain uses TRBV6-6 and TRBJ2-1; D is possibly TRBD2 (6 bases). CDR1 and CDR2 from the germline V gene are MNHNY and SVGAGI (reference sequence). V was cut by 2 bases and J by 8 bases, with 13 bases left in between. The CDR3 has 14 amino acids. Here the CDR3 DNA reads TGTGCCAGCAGTTACAATTTCGGCGGGGATGAGCAGTTCTTC. Encoded protein: CASSYNFGGDEQFF.

V gene TRBV19 combines with J gene TRBJ1-4, with D hard to call. The CDR3 loop spans 13 amino acids. Germline V gene data show CDR1 as LNHDA and CDR2 as SQIVND (reference sequence). V was cut by 6 bases and J by 10 bases, with 15 bases left in between. The CDR3 reads CASSTTRLRKLFF. DNA for the CDR3: TGTGCCAGTAGCACCACACGACTCCGAAAACTGTTTTTT.

This clone was observed a handful of times. This chain uses TRBV19 with TRBJ1-1; perhaps TRBD1 as D (5 bases). This CDR3 is built from 15 residues. Germline loops: CDR1 LNHDA, CDR2 SQIVND (reference sequence). V was cut by 1 base and J by 3 bases, with 12 bases left in between. CDR3 residues: CASSIGRGSDTEAFF. CDR3 coding DNA: TGTGCCAGTAGTATAGGCCGGGGGTCAGACACTGAAGCTTTCTTT.

The chain joins TRBV7-9 to TRBJ1-2; TRBD1 matches at 7 bases. Germline V gene sequence: CDR1 SEHNR, CDR2 FQNEAQ (reference sequence). CDR3 length equals 17 residues. J lost 3 bases, V lost 2 bases, and 12 bases had no gene match. CDR3 DNA: TGTGCCAGCAGCTTATATTTAGGGGGCATACGGGACTATGGCTACACCTTC. This gives the protein CASSLYLGGIRDYGYTF.

This clone was recorded a few times. This rearrangement joins TRBV28 to TRBJ2-7; 9 bases map to TRBD1. Trimming took 6 bases from V and 3 from J; bases not matched to a gene: 3. CDR1 is MDHEN, CDR2 SYDVKM, per germline. CDR3 size: 13 residues. CDR3 in DNA: TGTGCCAGCAGCGGACAGGGGTACTACGAGCAGTACGTC. Amino acids: CASSGQGYYEQYV.

This clone was counted a single time. This chain joins TRBV9 and TRBJ1-2; 7 bases line up with TRBD1. Germline V lookup: CDR1 SGDLS, CDR2 YYNGEE. V was pared by 0 bases and J by 8 bases, with 7 bases of the junction left unmatched. The CDR3 length is 14 residues. The CDR3 is CASSVDHRGMGYTF. The CDR3 region has the DNA TGTGCCAGCAGCGTAGATCACAGGGGAATGGGCTACACCTTC.